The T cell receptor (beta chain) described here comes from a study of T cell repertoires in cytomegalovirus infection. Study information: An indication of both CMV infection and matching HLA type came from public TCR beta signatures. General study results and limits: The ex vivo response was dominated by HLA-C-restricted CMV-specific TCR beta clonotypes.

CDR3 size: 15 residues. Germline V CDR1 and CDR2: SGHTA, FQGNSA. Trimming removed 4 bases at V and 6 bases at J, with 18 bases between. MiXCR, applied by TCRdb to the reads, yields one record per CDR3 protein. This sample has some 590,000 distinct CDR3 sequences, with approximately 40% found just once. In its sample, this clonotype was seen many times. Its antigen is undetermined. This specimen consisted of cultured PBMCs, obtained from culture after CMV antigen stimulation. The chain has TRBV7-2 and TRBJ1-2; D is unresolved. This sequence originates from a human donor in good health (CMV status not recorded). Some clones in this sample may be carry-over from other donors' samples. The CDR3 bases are TGTGCCAGCAGCTCTCGTGATGGGTTGATTGATGGCTACACCTTC. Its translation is CASSSRDGLIDGYTF. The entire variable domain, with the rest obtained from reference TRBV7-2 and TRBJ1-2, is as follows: GAGVSQSPSNKVTEKGKDVELRCDPISGHTALYWYRQSLGQGLEFLIYFQGNSAPDKSGLPSDRFSAERTGGSVSTLTIQRTQQEDSAVYLCASSSRDGLIDGYTFGSGTRLTVV.